Listed below are T cell receptor beta chains from one sample, sequenced in a study of glioma-infiltrating T cells after dendritic cell vaccination. Sequencing was performed with immunoSEQ multiplex PCR; in TCRdb, only in-frame clones are kept and a portion is missing. The sample yields fewer than 85,000 clones, roughly four fifths seen once. The sequencing here drew on blood, taken before dendritic cell vaccination. The receptors come from a human donor with glioblastoma. Both conserved end residues are part of each CDR3. Fields, in order: V gene, J gene, clone size, D gene, CDR3 protein, CDR3 DNA. D genes are given only for firm matches. Size is omitted from some rows. Given values are once, few, many or a class for expanded clones.

>TRBV25-1|TRBJ2-6|NA|NA
CASSDSNSGANVLTF
TGTGCCAGCAGTGATAGTAACTCTGGGGCCAACGTCCTGACTTTC
>TRBV7-9|TRBJ2-1|NA|NA
CASVMSILNNEQFF
TGTGCCAGCGTAATGAGTATACTAAACAATGAGCAGTTCTTC
>TRBV19|TRBJ2-5|once|NA
CASSMNSGTQETQYF
TGTGCCAGTAGTATGAACTCAGGTACTCAAGAGACCCAGTACTTC
>TRBV5-1|TRBJ2-3|once|NA
CASRLGDFTDTQYF
TGCGCCAGCAGGTTGGGGGACTTCACAGATACGCAGTATTTT
>TRBV6-5|TRBJ1-6|few|NA
CASSYLLGRGSPLHF
TGTGCCAGCAGTTACTTGTTGGGCAGGGGTTCACCCCTCCACTTT
>TRBV5-1|TRBJ1-1|NA|NA
CASSLAQGSEAFF
TGCGCCAGCAGCTTGGCCCAAGGGAGCGAAGCTTTCTTT
>TRBV10-3|TRBJ1-2|NA|NA
CAISDAQVLDYGYTF
TGTGCCATCAGTGATGCACAGGTCCTAGACTATGGCTACACCTTC
>TRBV7-6|TRBJ1-1|NA|NA
CASSLGQGKAFF
TGTGCCAGCAGCTTAGGGCAGGGGAAAGCTTTCTTT
>TRBV6-6|TRBJ1-1|few|TRBD1
CASSTPDREAFF
TGTGCCAGCAGTACGCCGGACAGGGAGGCTTTCTTT
>TRBV5-1|TRBJ2-1|NA|TRBD1
CASSWSGQGSYDEQFF
TGCGCCAGCAGCTGGTCAGGACAGGGTTCTTACGATGAGCAGTTCTTC
>TRBV11-2|TRBJ2-7|few|NA
CASSLERGISSYEQYF
TGTGCCAGCAGCTTAGAGAGGGGGATCAGCTCCTACGAGCAGTACTTC
>TRBV15|TRBJ1-2|NA|NA
CATSRGGQAADYGYTF
TGTGCCACCAGCAGGGGTGGACAAGCCGCTGACTATGGCTACACCTTC
>TRBV30|TRBJ1-5|NA|NA
CAWTGQGGQPQHF
TGTGCCTGGACCGGGCAGGGAGGCCAGCCCCAGCATTTT
>TRBV25-1|TRBJ2-7|NA|TRBD2
CASSVLASGGYEQYF
TGTGCCAGCAGTGTCCTTGCAAGCGGGGGCTACGAGCAGTACTTC
>TRBV13|TRBJ1-1|NA|NA
CASSLVDAETEAFF
TGTGCCAGCAGCTTAGTAGATGCGGAGACTGAAGCTTTCTTT
>TRBV15|TRBJ1-1|NA|NA
CATSRDSGQGLETEAFF
TGTGCCACCAGCAGAGATTCCGGGCAGGGTTTAGAGACTGAAGCTTTCTTT
>TRBV19|TRBJ1-4|NA|NA
CASRTLGGDEKLFF
TGTGCCAGTAGGACCCTCGGGGGGGACGAAAAACTGTTTTTT
>TRBV5-4|TRBJ2-2|NA|TRBD2
CASSSGTSGTRLPGELFF
TGTGCCAGCAGCTCGGGGACTAGCGGGACCAGGCTCCCCGGGGAGCTGTTTTTT
>TRBV5-1|TRBJ2-7|NA|TRBD2
CASSLAPASGVSYEQYF
TGCGCCAGCAGCTTGGCCCCGGCTAGCGGGGTCTCCTACGAGCAGTACTTC
>TRBV7-2|TRBJ1-1|NA|TRBD1
CASSGGQGRNTEAFF
TGTGCCAGCAGCGGGGGACAGGGGAGGAACACTGAAGCTTTCTTT
>TRBV30|TRBJ1-2|NA|NA
CAWNFFLDGYTF
TGTGCCTGGAACTTTTTCCTAGACGGCTACACCTTC
>TRBV6-1|TRBJ1-2|NA|NA
CASSPPGFVVAYTF
TGTGCCAGCAGTCCCCCAGGGTTTGTGGTCGCCTACACCTTC
>TRBV19|TRBJ2-5|NA|TRBD2
CASSSFAGGAQETQYF
TGTGCCAGTAGTTCCTTTGCGGGGGGCGCCCAAGAGACCCAGTACTTC
>TRBV7-6|TRBJ2-1|NA|TRBD2
CASSLVAGGPYNEQFF
TGTGCCAGCAGCTTAGTTGCGGGAGGGCCCTACAATGAGCAGTTCTTC
>TRBV7-7|TRBJ2-1|NA|NA
CASSLAGGNEQFF
TGTGCCAGCAGCTTAGCAGGGGGCAATGAGCAGTTCTTC
>TRBV18|TRBJ2-7|once|NA
CATAREGEIREQYF
TGTGCCACCGCTCGGGAAGGTGAAATCCGCGAGCAGTACTTC
>TRBV6-6|TRBJ1-4|NA|NA
CASRSEKLFF
TGTGCCAGCAGGAGTGAAAAACTGTTTTTT
>TRBV6-1|TRBJ2-1|NA|NA
CASSDWIRGSSYNEQFF
TGTGCCAGCAGTGATTGGATTAGGGGAAGCTCCTACAATGAGCAGTTCTTC
>TRBV6-6|TRBJ1-2|NA|NA
CASSYSIGGDYGYTF
TGTGCCAGCAGTTACTCGATAGGCGGGGACTATGGCTACACCTTC
>TRBV19|TRBJ1-2|NA|NA
CATKDSHHGYTF
TGTGCCACCAAGGACAGCCACCATGGCTACACCTTC
>TRBV2|TRBJ1-5|NA|NA
CASRQGNQPQHF
TGTGCCAGCAGACAGGGCAATCAGCCCCAGCATTTT
>TRBV13|TRBJ2-7|NA|NA
CASSFRSGERYEQYF
TGTGCCAGCAGCTTTAGATCAGGGGAGCGCTACGAGCAGTACTTC
>TRBV18|TRBJ1-5|NA|NA
CASSSAQGSNQPQHF
TGTGCCAGCTCATCGGCCCAGGGTAGCAATCAGCCCCAGCATTTT
>TRBV14|TRBJ2-7|few|NA
CASSQLTVGEQYF
TGTGCCAGCAGCCAGCTAACAGTGGGCGAGCAGTACTTC
>TRBV6-5|TRBJ1-5|NA|NA
CASSRTEKSNQPQHF
TGTGCCAGCAGTAGGACAGAAAAGTCCAATCAGCCCCAGCATTTT
>TRBV5-1|TRBJ2-2|NA|TRBD2
CASGSGRGTGELFF
TGCGCCAGCGGAAGCGGGAGGGGCACCGGGGAGCTGTTTTTT
>TRBV19|TRBJ2-2|NA|NA
CASRETSTNTGELFF
TGTGCCAGTAGGGAGACCTCCACGAACACCGGGGAGCTGTTTTTT